The TCR beta chain described here comes from a study of tumor-infiltrating lymphocytes in primary liver carcinoma. From 20-30 mg of unsorted bulk tissue, DNA and RNA were co-extracted together. Total RNA (around 0.45 ug) served as template for TCR beta cDNA synthesis primed by a constant-region primer. It was through three nested multiplex PCR rounds of slightly modified ARM-PCR that TCR beta libraries arose. Each of the first two PCR rounds ran nine to ten cycles with TRBV1-TRBV30 forward and C-beta reverse primers. Using its own MiXCR run on the multiplex PCR reads, TCRdb lists one record per CDR3 protein. This table has some 180,000 distinct CDR3 sequences, around four fifths appearing once. V shed 3 bases and J shed 4 bases, with 19 bases lying between them. The CDR3 runs 16 residues. CDR1 and CDR2 (germline): MNHNS, SASEGT.

This chain links TRBV6-1 with TRBJ2-7; perhaps TRBD2 as D (5 bases). The sequenced sample consisted of tumor tissue from primary liver carcinoma. The clonotype originates from a middle-aged man with primary liver carcinoma and hepatitis B virus infection. The CDR3 bases are TGTGCCAGCAGTGACGGTCGGCAAGCGGCCCCTTACGAGCAGTACTTC. This gives the protein CASSDGRQAAPYEQYF.